This is a list of T cell receptor beta chains from one sample in a study of CD8 T cells in ankylosing spondylitis. TCRdb passed the 5' RACE reads through MiXCR, listing each CDR3 protein once. The sample shows about 330,000 distinct CDR3 sequences, under 8.5% of them seen only once. Sequencing was done on a sample of blood, either unsorted or a sorted T cell fraction (not recorded which). The receptor source for this set is a male donor with ankylosing spondylitis. Both conserved end residues are trimmed from each CDR3. A D gene is named only where the DNA matches it firmly. Clone size is shown for a subset of rows, as once, few, many or a class of expanded clone.

clone size,D gene,V gene,CDR3 protein
many,TRBD2,TRBV27,ASSQKVLAATDTQY
few,-,TRBV7-2,ASSIRTANTEAF
-,TRBD1,TRBV5-1,ASSLGDRANEQF
few,-,TRBV6-5,ASSYGPPGGSNSPLH
few,-,TRBV9,ASSVGASSGETQY
-,-,TRBV14,ASSEIGRESNEQF
-,-,TRBV11-3,ASSSRTASSYNEQF
-,TRBD2,TRBV29-1,SAQGGVTGELF
few,-,TRBV5-5,ASSFQGFNSPLH
few,-,TRBV10-3,AISGRGARSYEQY
few,-,TRBV20-1,SAGGGWGSDTQY
many,-,TRBV29-1,SAQVDYEQY
many,-,TRBV11-3,ASSLDRTAEQY
few,TRBD2,TRBV6-2/TRBV6-3,ASSYRKAGGMNEQF
many,-,TRBV7-9,ASSLGSVNTGELF
-,-,TRBV28,ASTPGGVNTEAF
many,-,TRBV7-2,ASSFTGSLPDTQY
few,-,TRBV24-1,ATGVRGRLSEQF
many,-,TRBV28,ASISRVNTGELF
-,TRBD2,TRBV11-2,ASSLGGTGNPGLAPGELF
-,-,TRBV5-1,ASSTQGLLYVDDEAF
few,-,TRBV9,ASSVGGRDPINTEAF
many,TRBD2,TRBV12-3/TRBV12-4,ASSFVAGAHEQF